This is a list of T cell receptor beta chains from one sample in a study of identical twins. TCRdb recomputed calls from the 5' RACE reads with MiXCR, one row per CDR3 protein. The sample records hundreds of thousands of distinct CDR3 sequences, approximately 13% being singletons. The data were also submitted as part of a second study, on yellow fever vaccine responses in identical twins.

Sequencing was carried out using PBMCs. Source of these receptors: a woman between 18 and 29 years old in good health. The CDR3 runs from the conserved cysteine through the conserved F or W. Fields, in order: CDR3 protein, clone size, J gene, V gene. Only some rows state a clone size, as once, few, many or a class for expanded clones.

CASSPVVGTQETQYF	few	TRBJ2-5	TRBV5-1
CASIVQTPNTEAFF	-	TRBJ1-1	TRBV19
CASSLGTAGTSASRGTGELFF	-	TRBJ2-2	TRBV5-1
CASRKDSSGYTF	few	TRBJ1-2	TRBV19
CASSQSATRETQYF	-	TRBJ2-5	TRBV16
CASSYSPSGGSSYNEQFF	few	TRBJ2-1	TRBV6-5
CASSPRGDRWVETQYF	-	TRBJ2-5	TRBV6-6
CASRRLPGLSTSGELFF	many	TRBJ2-2	TRBV7-2
CATSRDGQGRYEQYF	-	TRBJ2-7	TRBV15
CASSEYADTQYF	-	TRBJ2-3	TRBV25-1
CASSQPTGARGELFF	many	TRBJ2-2	TRBV4-1
CASSLGQGPATGELFF	many	TRBJ2-2	TRBV5-1
CSARMVSSGRSSDEQYF	-	TRBJ2-7	TRBV20-1
CATSESALYAEAFF	-	TRBJ1-1	TRBV24-1
CASSPSRGGETQYF	many	TRBJ2-5	TRBV18
CSARDWTSGRVGNEQFF	few	TRBJ2-1	TRBV20-1
CASSDRGAGVEQFF	-	TRBJ2-1	TRBV7-9
CASTTDSFLGNEQFF	few	TRBJ2-1	TRBV12-3/TRBV12-4
CASSKGQAGDSNHPQHF	-	TRBJ1-5	TRBV21-1
CASSVDGQGKDEQYF	few	TRBJ2-7	TRBV9
CASKGFGASTDTQYF	few	TRBJ2-3	TRBV2
CSVDGTSGRAVGETQYF	-	TRBJ2-5	TRBV29-1
CASSSGLVGETQYF	few	TRBJ2-5	TRBV12-3/TRBV12-4
CASSFRGQGGTEAFF	-	TRBJ1-1	TRBV7-2
CASSPTTTGSSSEKLFF	-	TRBJ1-4	TRBV5-1
CASSATIPPQPGLEYNEQFF	-	TRBJ2-1	TRBV18
CASRGVPTSTGELFF	-	TRBJ2-2	TRBV28
CASSQAGTRDSQETQYF	-	TRBJ2-5	TRBV6-2/TRBV6-3
CASSLGTGAEAFF	-	TRBJ1-1	TRBV7-9
CASSRQGLAGYTDTQYF	many	TRBJ2-3	TRBV4-1
CASSPRFQETQYF	many	TRBJ2-5	TRBV7-8
CASSPGTSGRRTGELFF	-	TRBJ2-2	TRBV5-1
CASSGRGVGQETQYF	-	TRBJ2-5	TRBV10-2
CASSLIPGHGGYTF	few	TRBJ1-2	TRBV12-3/TRBV12-4
CASNDRGPGELFF	many	TRBJ2-2	TRBV27
CSVEATGKQETQYF	-	TRBJ2-5	TRBV29-1
CASRQPTGRFSGANVLTF	few	TRBJ2-6	TRBV6-2/TRBV6-3
CASSSPGLAGAEVF	-	TRBJ2-1	TRBV27
CASSFSGVNQETQYF	few	TRBJ2-5	TRBV5-1
CASSSAGLPQETQYF	few	TRBJ2-5	TRBV7-9
CASSQLGGGGTEAFF	-	TRBJ1-1	TRBV3-1
CASSLVALAGGTDTQYF	-	TRBJ2-3	TRBV5-6
CASSTPSLGRNEQFF	many	TRBJ2-1	TRBV12-3/TRBV12-4
CASSLEKAGGYSYNEQFF	few	TRBJ2-1	TRBV5-1
CASSYRGHGTDTQYF	few	TRBJ2-3	TRBV6-2/TRBV6-3
CSVEDGSSGSTDTQYF	few	TRBJ2-3	TRBV29-1
CASINHGGRNTEAFF	few	TRBJ1-1	TRBV11-2
CASSPREPDYEQYF	few	TRBJ2-7	TRBV9
CSAIGLAGSSYNEQFF	few	TRBJ2-1	TRBV20-1